This record concerns one T cell receptor (beta chain) sequence. The data belong to a study of tumor T cells in aggressive B-cell lymphoma. CDR3 length: 11 residues. Germline values: CDR1 DFQATT, CDR2 SNEGSKA (reference sequence). Between the trimmed V and J ends, which lost 0 bases and 6 bases, there was a span of 5 bases. Some clones are missing from TCRdb's copy, which holds only in-frame ones; the method was immunoSEQ multiplex PCR. The sample contains about 3,700 clones, over 75% of which appear only once. The clonotype originates from an adult with diffuse large B cell lymphoma. This rearrangement joins TRBV20-1 to TRBJ1-1; D not certain. Sequencing used tumor tissue. The chain's CDR3 is CSAREGAEAFF. The CDR3 DNA is TGCAGTGCTAGAGAGGGAGCTGAAGCTTTCTTT.